The 26 T cell receptor beta chains in this list originate from one sample, sequenced in a study of blood T cell repertoires in COVID-19. Clones were sequenced by immunoSEQ multiplex PCR, and TCRdb holds only the in-frame ones, with some missing. The data show approximately 28,000 clones, around 90% seen once. The sample consisted of peripheral blood. These receptors all stem from a man aged 65 to 85 with active or convalescent COVID-19.

V usage is TRBV6-2 or TRBV6-3 and J usage is TRBJ2-1, with a tentative D call TRBD1 (5 bases). The CDR3 contains 14 residues. Germline V gene lookup returns CDR1 MNHEY and CDR2 SVGEGT. The V gene lost 4 bases and the J gene lost 6 bases, with 13 bases spanning the gap. The CDR3 bases are TGTGCCAGCAGTTTATCAGGGTCAGGCAATGAGCAGTTCTTC. Encoded protein: CASSLSGSGNEQFF.

The chain links TRBV5-6 to TRBJ1-2; TRBD1 is a possible D gene (6 bases). CDR3 length equals 14 residues. Germline V CDR1 and CDR2: SGHDT, YYEEEE. Trimming removed 1 base at V and 3 bases at J, with 10 bases between. This CDR3 is CASSLTGPDYGYTF. DNA for the CDR3: TGTGCCAGCAGCTTGACAGGGCCCGACTATGGCTACACCTTC.

The rearrangement joins TRBV28 to TRBJ1-2; TRBD1 is a possible D gene (5 bases). The germline V gene has CDR1 MDHEN and CDR2 SYDVKM. The CDR3 length is 13 residues. The V gene lost 5 bases and the J gene lost 8 bases, with 15 bases spanning the gap. The CDR3 DNA follows: TGTGCCAGCAGTCCGGACACGAGACGGGGCTACACCTTC. Its protein is CASSPDTRRGYTF.

This chain joins TRBV6-2 or TRBV6-3 and TRBJ2-7; 8 positions agree with TRBD2. The CDR3 totals 15 residues. Germline V gives CDR1 MNHEY, CDR2 SVGEGT. V shed 5 bases and J 2 bases; nucleotides not matched to a gene: 8. The CDR3 region is CASSAGGSFPYEQYF. In DNA form, the CDR3 reads TGTGCCAGCAGTGCGGGGGGCAGCTTTCCCTACGAGCAGTACTTC.

The chain combines TRBV24-1 with TRBJ1-5, with a tentative D call TRBD1 (5 bases). From germline, CDR1 is KGHDR and CDR2 SFDVKD. V was clipped by 3 bases and J by 9 bases, with 14 bases between them. There are 14 residues in the CDR3. The chain's CDR3 is CATSDGGTRGPQHF. For the CDR3, the DNA is TGTGCCACCAGTGATGGTGGGACTCGTGGGCCCCAGCATTTT.

The chain couples TRBV5-6 to TRBJ1-3; TRBD1 matches 7 bases. There are 13 residues in the CDR3. Per germline, CDR1 SGHDT and CDR2 YYEEEE. V was pared by 4 bases and J by 4 bases, with 2 bases of the junction left unmatched. CDR3 residues: CASSLTGGNTIYF. CDR3 nucleotides: TGTGCCAGCAGCCTGACAGGGGGAAACACCATATATTTT.

This clone was seen only a few times. This rearrangement joins TRBV18 to TRBJ2-1; 13 bases are a match to TRBD2. The CDR3 has 16 residues. From germline, CDR1 is KGHSH and CDR2 LQKENI. J was trimmed by 7 bases and V by 0 bases; bases with no gene match: 3. The CDR3 spells CASSPPGTSGTNEQFF. The CDR3 coding sequence is TGTGCCAGCTCACCACCGGGGACTAGCGGGACGAATGAGCAGTTCTTC.

The chain couples TRBV5-1 to TRBJ2-7, with 10 positions matching TRBD2. This CDR3 is built from 14 residues. V was pared by 4 bases and J by 5 bases, with 6 bases of the junction left unmatched. In germline, CDR1 is SGHRS, CDR2 YFSETQ. CDR3 residues: CASSPSAGGDEQYV. The CDR3 DNA follows: TGCGCCAGCAGCCCTTCAGCGGGAGGGGACGAGCAGTACGTC.

The chain carries TRBV25-1 and TRBJ2-2, with 10 bases aligning to TRBD1. The CDR3 sequence is 15 residues long. CDR1 MGHDK and CDR2 SYGVNS come from the germline V gene. The V segment lost 7 bases and the J segment 4 bases; nucleotides outside the gene matches: 6. CDR3 bases: TGTGCCAGCACCCTCGGACAGGGGGTCACCGGGGAGCTGTTTTTT. Its protein product is CASTLGQGVTGELFF.

This clone has more than one count but fewer than ten. J is TRBJ1-6 and V is TRBV7-2; D ambiguous. Trimming took 6 bases from V and 0 from J, leaving 6 bases between them. The germline V gene has CDR1 SGHTA and CDR2 FQGNSA. The CDR3 is 14 residues long. This CDR3 is CASRESSYNSPLHF. CDR3 bases: TGTGCCAGCAGGGAGAGCTCCTATAATTCACCCCTCCACTTT.

The rearrangement uses TRBV2 and TRBJ2-2; D is perhaps TRBD2 (5 bases). Germline V lookup: CDR1 SNHLY, CDR2 FYNNEI. Deletions cut 7 bases from V and 7 bases from J, with 10 bases between. The CDR3 spans 12 residues. The CDR3, as DNA: TGTGCCAGCACCCTTCGGGGCGGGGAGCTGTTTTTT. Its translation: CASTLRGGELFF.

V is TRBV6-2 or TRBV6-3 and J is TRBJ2-1; D uncertain. Germline V CDR1 and CDR2: MNHEY, SVGEGT. The ends were cut back, 5 bases at V and 10 bases at J, with 9 bases in the middle. The CDR3 runs to 11 residues. Written as DNA, the CDR3 is TGTGCCAGCAGTAGCCTCGGGGAGCAGTTCTTC. It is translated as CASSSLGEQFF.

This sequence joins TRBV19 and TRBJ1-1, with D possibly being TRBD1 (6 bases). There are 15 residues in the CDR3. The germline V gene has CDR1 LNHDA and CDR2 SQIVND (reference sequence). The V gene lost 7 bases and the J gene lost 4 bases, with 19 bases spanning the gap. The CDR3 DNA sequence: TGTGCCAGTAACGTTCGGGGGGCGGAGATCACTGAAGCTTTCTTT. Amino acids: CASNVRGAEITEAFF.

V and J are TRBV23-1 and TRBJ2-7; D is possibly TRBD2 (6 bases). TRBV23-1 is reported as an ORF; its role is uncertain. The V gene lost 5 bases and the J gene lost 4 bases, with 24 bases spanning the gap. The CDR3 covers 17 residues. CDR3 loop: CASSSTGMGGICYEQYV. The CDR3 DNA reads TGCGCCAGCAGTTCAACCGGCATGGGCGGGATCTGTTACGAGCAGTACGTC.

The CDR3 DNA sequence: TGCGCCAGCAGCACTACCGGGACTAGCGGATTCAATGAGCAGTTCTTC. It encodes CASSTTGTSGFNEQFF. V usage is TRBV5-1 and J usage is TRBJ2-1, with TRBD2 matching 11 bases. The CDR3 is made up of 16 amino acids. Germline V lookup: CDR1 SGHRS, CDR2 YFSETQ. The V gene end was trimmed by 4 bases and the J gene end by 6 bases; junction bases not matched to a gene: 9.

The chain couples TRBV29-1 to TRBJ2-5; 8 nucleotides line up with TRBD2. The trim removed 4 bases at V and 1 base at J, leaving 5 bases unmatched. CDR3 size: 14 residues. Germline CDR1 and CDR2: SQVTM and ANQGSEA. DNA for the CDR3: TGCAGCGTTGCCACCGGGACTAGCCAAGAGACCCAGTACTTC. It translates to CSVATGTSQETQYF.

The CDR3 spells CASSYHGQGPGELFF. In nucleotides, the CDR3 is TGTGCCAGCAGCTACCACGGACAGGGGCCCGGGGAGCTGTTTTTT. The chain carries TRBV5-8 and TRBJ2-2; TRBD1 matches 9 bases. Germline V gene lookup returns CDR1 SGHTS and CDR2 YDEGEE. V lost 3 bases to trimming and J lost 6 bases; unmatched junction nucleotides: 6. The length of the CDR3 is 15 residues.

The chain links TRBV7-8 to TRBJ1-3; no reliable D call. Trimming took off 1 base at V and 0 bases at J, with 13 bases between the two ends. The germline CDR1 and CDR2 sequences are SGHVS and FQNEAQ. This CDR3 has 17 residues. CDR3 nucleotides: TGTGCCAGCAGCTTAGACCAGGTTACTCGCTCTGGAAACACCATATATTTT. Protein sequence: CASSLDQVTRSGNTIYF.

The V and J genes are TRBV5-4 and TRBJ1-1; TRBD1 is a possible D gene (5 bases). The CDR3 has 13 residues. The V and J ends lost 0 bases and 10 bases respectively, with 13 bases between them. CDR1 and CDR2 from the germline V gene are SGHNT and YYREEE (reference sequence). The DNA for the CDR3 is TGTGCCAGCAGCTTGGAGGGCAGGGTGATAGCTTTCTTT. Its protein product is CASSLEGRVIAFF.

CDR3 amino acids: CASSLGDREAYEQYF. DNA for the CDR3: TGTGCCAGCAGTTTGGGGGACAGGGAAGCCTACGAGCAGTACTTC. V gene TRBV6-2 or TRBV6-3 combines with J gene TRBJ2-7, with 9 bases fitting TRBD1. The CDR3 covers 15 residues. Germline-derived CDR1 and CDR2 are MNHEY and SVGEGT. Losses at the gene ends were 4 bases for V and 2 bases for J; bases not matched to a gene: 6.

This sequence joins TRBV7-3 and TRBJ2-3; 11 positions match TRBD2. CDR3 size: 15 residues. V gave up 5 bases and J gave up 5 bases; unmatched junction bases: 6. CDR1 SGHTA and CDR2 FQGTGA come from the germline V gene. The CDR3 DNA follows: TGTGCCAGCAGCATTAGCGGGGGGGCCGTAGATACGCAGTATTTT. It is translated as CASSISGGAVDTQYF.

The V call is TRBV5-1, the J call TRBJ2-5; tentative D call: TRBD1 (6 bases). Trimming removed 1 base from V and 1 base from J, with 23 bases in between. Germline V gene data show CDR1 as SGHRS and CDR2 as YFSETQ. The CDR3 is 19 residues long. The CDR3 bases are TGCGCCAGCAGCTTGCCCCAGGTGGTCCTACAGGGTGGCCAAGAGACCCAGTACTTC. Translating it yields CASSLPQVVLQGGQETQYF.

The chain links TRBV19 to TRBJ1-5; D is ambiguous. Trimming left V 3 bases short and J 5 bases short, with 14 bases between. Germline V CDR1 and CDR2: LNHDA, SQIVND (reference sequence). This CDR3 region has 15 residues. The CDR3 here is CASSIQPAGDQPQHF. The DNA of the CDR3 is TGTGCCAGTAGTATTCAGCCCGCCGGGGATCAGCCCCAGCATTTT.

The rearrangement uses TRBV19 and TRBJ2-3; D is uncertain. The CDR3 sequence is 14 residues long. CDR1 is LNHDA, CDR2 SQIVND, per germline (reference sequence). Trimming left V 5 bases short and J 7 bases short, with 16 bases between. CDR3: CASSGYRLENTQYF. As DNA, the CDR3 is TGTGCCAGTAGTGGCTACCGACTTGAGAATACGCAGTATTTT.

This chain links TRBV7-3 with TRBJ2-2; D possibly corresponds to TRBD2 (6 bases). V was trimmed by 4 bases and J by 0 bases, leaving 9 bases between them. Germline values: CDR1 SGHTA, CDR2 FQGTGA. The CDR3 is made up of 15 amino acids. The chain's CDR3 is CASSSGLANTGELFF. The CDR3, as DNA: TGTGCCAGCAGCTCGGGACTTGCGAACACCGGGGAGCTGTTTTTT.

J is TRBJ2-3 and V is TRBV7-2; D possibly corresponds to TRBD2 (6 bases). The ends were cut back, 5 bases at V and 3 bases at J, with 15 bases in the middle. The CDR3 has 15 residues. From germline, CDR1 is SGHTA and CDR2 FQGNSA. The CDR3 DNA reads TGTGCCAGCAGCGGCGGGGCCTTGGAGACAGATACGCAGTATTTT. Translating gives CASSGGALETDTQYF.